Given below is one TCR beta chain in context. This sample is part of a study of blood T cell repertoires in COVID-19. Study-wide context: T cells, B-cell-depleted T cells, or PBMCs provided the cDNA or gDNA that served as material.

The recovered donors of Cohort 3 showed two negative PCRs, clearance, or symptom resolution. The CDR3 consists of 15 residues. V lost 1 base and J lost 4, with 13 bases in between. Germline V lookup: CDR1 LGHDT, CDR2 YNNKEL (reference sequence). In the source study's methods: Estimation of nucleated cell counts relied on the amplification of reference gene primers. Only in-frame clones appear in the TCRdb table, and some are missing; sequencing was by immunoSEQ multiplex PCR. V, J and clone size reflect that table, while D and trimming were determined from the DNA. Here the sample spans some 220,000 clones, less than 90% being singletons.

This sequence was found in a young woman who had recovered from COVID-19. The rearrangement links TRBV3-1 (or the pseudogene TRBV3-2) to TRBJ1-2; D remains ambiguous. The material sequenced was PBMCs or T cells enriched from blood (not recorded which). CDR3 DNA sequence: TGTGCCAGCAGCCAAGTGGAGGGTGGACCCTATGGCTACACCTTC. Protein product: CASSQVEGGPYGYTF.